Each of the 30 T cell receptor beta chains below was sequenced from the same sample in a study of T cell repertoires in cytomegalovirus infection. TCRdb re-called the reads with MiXCR, one entry per CDR3 protein. The sample includes roughly 130,000 distinct CDR3 sequences, approximately 9.2% of them seen just once. The sequenced material came from PBMCs. These receptors all stem from a human donor in good health (CMV status not recorded). Some clones in this sample may be carry-over from other donors' samples.

A few counts support this clonotype. This rearrangement joins TRBV5-4 to TRBJ1-1; D might be TRBD1 (5 bases). The germline CDR1 and CDR2 sequences are SGHNT and YYREEE (reference sequence). The CDR3 length is 15 residues. The V end lost 0 bases, the J end lost 3 bases, and 12 bases lay between the germline ends. The DNA for the CDR3 is TGTGCCAGCAGCTTGGGGCAGGGACCGGACACTGAAGCTTTCTTT. It is translated as CASSLGQGPDTEAFF.

This clonotype appeared many times. This chain joins TRBV9 and TRBJ1-6; 7 bases fit TRBD1. From germline, CDR1 is SGDLS and CDR2 YYNGEE. This CDR3 contains 13 residues. The J segment lost 8 bases and the V segment lost 4 bases, leaving 3 bases of the junction unmatched. The CDR3 is CASSPQGDSPLHF. The CDR3 DNA is TGTGCCAGCAGCCCCCAGGGGGATTCACCCCTCCACTTT.

This clonotype has ten or more counts. The chain employs TRBV9 and TRBJ2-1, with 12 nucleotides matching TRBD2. This CDR3 comprises 17 residues. The V gene end was trimmed by 4 bases and the J gene end by 5 bases; junction bases not matched to a gene: 10. Germline CDR1 and CDR2: SGDLS and YYNGEE. This CDR3 reads CASSYTSGGPLDNEQFF. The CDR3 coding sequence is TGTGCCAGCAGCTATACTAGCGGGGGGCCACTCGACAATGAGCAGTTCTTC. The complete variable domain, with remaining parts taken from reference TRBV9 and TRBJ2-1, reads DSGVTQTPKHLITATGQRVTLRCSPRSGDLSVYWYQQSLDQGLQFLIQYYNGEERAKGNILERFSAQQFPDLHSELNLSSLELGDSALYFCASSYTSGGPLDNEQFFGPGTRLTVL.

This clonotype was counted ten times or more. The V call is TRBV6-6, the J call TRBJ2-3; 7 bases map to TRBD1. V lost 1 base and J lost 2; bases outside the gene matches: 3. CDR3 length: 15 amino acids. In germline, CDR1 is MNHNY, CDR2 SVGAGI (reference sequence). CDR3: CASSYLGQPTDTQYF. The CDR3 nucleotides read TGTGCCAGCAGTTACTTGGGACAGCCCACAGATACGCAGTATTTT.

At least ten counts were recorded for this clonotype. The chain employs TRBV28 and TRBJ1-2; D ambiguous. V lost 3 bases and J 8 bases, leaving 10 bases between the germline ends. There are 12 residues in the CDR3. The germline gives CDR1 MDHEN, CDR2 SYDVKM. DNA for the CDR3: TGTGCCAGCAGTTTCGGGGTGAAGGGCTACACCTTC. Translating gives CASSFGVKGYTF.

This clonotype was recorded at least ten times. The rearrangement uses TRBV12-3 or TRBV12-4 and TRBJ2-2; TRBD1 matches at 8 bases. The trim removed 3 bases at V and 5 bases at J, leaving 11 bases unmatched. The CDR3 spans 17 residues. The CDR3, as DNA: TGTGCCAGCAGTTTCGGAACGGACAGGGTGTGGACCGGGGAGCTGTTTTTT. This sequence encodes CASSFGTDRVWTGELFF.

The table lists this clonotype with many counts. The CDR3 here is CASSSSGQGNYGYTF. The CDR3 DNA follows: TGTGCCAGCAGCTCGTCGGGACAGGGGAACTATGGCTACACCTTC. This chain joins TRBV7-2 and TRBJ1-2, with 10 bases aligning to TRBD1. This CDR3 contains 15 residues. V shed 4 bases, J shed 2 bases, and the junction held 4 bases outside the gene matches. Germline V gene sequence: CDR1 SGHTA, CDR2 FQGNSA.

The V call is TRBV20-1, the J call TRBJ2-1, with D perhaps TRBD1 (6 bases). V dropped 2 bases and J dropped 2 bases, with 10 bases sitting between them. The V gene's germline CDR1 is DFQATT and CDR2 SNEGSKA (reference sequence). The CDR3 sequence is 14 residues long. The CDR3 nucleotides are TGCAGTGCTAGAATGGGGGCCACCTACAATGAGCAGTTCTTC. It is translated as CSARMGATYNEQFF.

There are a few counts of this clonotype. The rearrangement joins TRBV6-2 or TRBV6-3 to TRBJ2-7; TRBD1 might be the D (5 bases). CDR1 MNHEY and CDR2 SVGEGT come from the germline V gene. The ends were cut back, 7 bases at V and 0 bases at J, with 13 bases in the middle. This CDR3 spans 14 amino acids. As DNA, the CDR3 is TGTGCCAGCATGTCTTGGGGCAGCTCCTACGAGCAGTACTTC. It codes for CASMSWGSSYEQYF.

This clonotype occurred many times. The V gene is TRBV5-1, the J gene TRBJ2-3; tentatively, D is TRBD1 or TRBD2 (5 bases each). Germline V lookup: CDR1 SGHRS, CDR2 YFSETQ. This CDR3 region has 14 residues. V was clipped by 5 bases and J by 1 base, with 11 bases between them. CDR3 nucleotides: TGCGCCAGCAGAGATCAGGGAGGCACAGATACGCAGTATTTT. It encodes CASRDQGGTDTQYF.

This clonotype was observed many times. The chain is built from TRBV14 and TRBJ2-7; 8 nucleotides match TRBD1. The germline V gene encodes CDR1 SGHDN and CDR2 FVKESK. This CDR3 has 15 residues. V trimming: 1 base; J trimming: 2 bases; junction bases outside the gene matches: 4. For the CDR3, the DNA is TGTGCCAGCAGCCAAGTAGGGACAGGCCCCTACGAGCAGTACTTC. This gives the protein CASSQVGTGPYEQYF.

Many counts were recorded for this clonotype. The chain employs TRBV12-3 or TRBV12-4 and TRBJ1-2; TRBD1 agrees at 8 bases. The length of the CDR3 is 15 residues. Unmatched junction bases numbered 11, after V lost 7 bases and J lost 4 bases. Written as DNA, the CDR3 is TGTGCCAGCACCTTCAGGGGGCGCGAGGGCTATGGCTACACCTTC. Translated: CASTFRGREGYGYTF.

This clonotype was picked up many times. The chain recombines TRBV11-1 with TRBJ2-3, with D uncertain. Germline V lookup: CDR1 SGHAT, CDR2 FQDESV (reference sequence). This CDR3 contains 13 residues. Deletions cut 1 base from V and 8 bases from J, with 10 bases between. The CDR3 coding sequence is TGTGCCAGCAGCTTAGAGGGTACGGGTACGCAGTATTTT. Amino acids: CASSLEGTGTQYF.

This clonotype was seen at least ten times. The chain employs TRBV20-1 and TRBJ2-1; a weak D match, TRBD1 (6 bases). The CDR3 is 13 amino acids. V was trimmed by 7 bases and J by 8 bases, leaving 18 bases between them. CDR1 and CDR2 from the germline V gene are DFQATT and SNEGSKA (reference sequence). CDR3 protein: CSGKEQGRDEQFF. The DNA of the CDR3 is TGCAGTGGTAAGGAACAGGGTCGCGATGAGCAGTTCTTC.

The genes are TRBV19 and TRBJ1-1, with no clear D. V dropped 6 bases and J dropped 0 bases, with 11 bases sitting between them. The CDR3 contains 14 residues. Germline V lookup: CDR1 LNHDA, CDR2 SQIVND (reference sequence). The CDR3 spells CASSLTFMNTEAFF. As DNA, the CDR3 is TGTGCCAGTAGCTTGACATTTATGAACACTGAAGCTTTCTTT.

This sequence joins TRBV12-3 or TRBV12-4 and TRBJ1-5, with TRBD1 as a possible D gene (5 bases). The germline V and J ends were trimmed by 6 bases and 1 base, with 13 bases remaining between them. The CDR3 spans 15 residues. In DNA, the CDR3 is TGTGCCAGCAGCCCAGGGCCGGGGAGCAATCAGCCCCAGCATTTT. Translated: CASSPGPGSNQPQHF.

This clonotype was seen repeatedly, ten times or more. This chain uses TRBV29-1 with TRBJ2-5; a weak D match, TRBD1 (5 bases). Germline V gene sequence: CDR1 SQVTM, CDR2 ANQGSEA. The V and J ends lost 4 bases and 5 bases respectively, with 11 bases between them. This CDR3 has 12 residues. CDR3 sequence reads: CSVVGAGETQYF. In DNA, the CDR3 is TGCAGCGTTGTAGGGGCTGGGGAGACCCAGTACTTC.

There are many counts of this clonotype. The chain links TRBV7-2 to TRBJ2-2, with D possibly called TRBD1 or TRBD2 (5 bases each). Trimming took off 1 base at V and 1 base at J, with 13 bases between the two ends. This CDR3 has 17 residues. CDR1 is SGHTA, CDR2 FQGNSA, per germline. The CDR3, as DNA: TGTGCCAGCAGCTTAGTTGGGACCCCCGGGAACACCGGGGAGCTGTTTTTT. Its translation is CASSLVGTPGNTGELFF.

This clonotype has at least ten counts. The J gene is TRBJ1-1, the V gene TRBV10-3; no clear D gene. The germline V gene has CDR1 ENHRY and CDR2 SYGVKD. This CDR3 is 13 amino acids long. V dropped 6 bases and J dropped 0 bases, with 8 bases sitting between them. The CDR3 DNA is TGTGCCATCAGCCAAGGAGTGAACACTGAAGCTTTCTTT. Residues: CAISQGVNTEAFF.

Turning to this clonotype: A read error may account for a junction end that differs from germline. In DNA form, the CDR3 reads TGTGCCGTAAACCAGGGACGCAATCAGCCCCAACATTTT. Translation gives CAVNQGRNQPQHF. V gene TRBV12-3 or TRBV12-4 combines with J gene TRBJ1-5; D perhaps matches TRBD1 (5 bases). The CDR3 has 13 amino acids.

Turning to this clonotype: A much more abundant neighbour one base away suggests this may be a read error. CDR3 amino acids: CALSPSDTEAFF. In DNA form, the CDR3 reads TGTGCCTTGAGTCCATCGGACACTGAAGCTTTCTTT. This chain joins TRBV30 and TRBJ1-1; D is unresolved. CDR1 and CDR2 (germline): GTSNPN, SVGIG (reference sequence). This CDR3 spans 12 amino acids.

The chain couples TRBV28 to TRBJ2-3, with TRBD2 identical over 7 bases. The V and J ends lost 6 bases and 1 base, in that order; junction bases with no gene match: 7. CDR1 is MDHEN and CDR2 is SYDVKM in the germline V gene. The CDR3 contains 15 residues. In nucleotides, the CDR3 is TGTGCCAGCAGCCTCGGGGGGATGGGCACAGATACGCAGTATTTT. Amino acid sequence: CASSLGGMGTDTQYF.

Ten or more counts support this clonotype. The chain joins TRBV7-6 to TRBJ2-5, with D possibly being TRBD1 or TRBD2 (5 bases each). The CDR3 sequence is 15 residues long. The V end was cut by 6 bases, the J end by 4 bases, with 18 bases between. The V gene's germline CDR1 is SGHVS and CDR2 FNYEAQ. In DNA, the CDR3 is TGTGCCAGCAGTGTTGTGGGACCGCCGTCAGAGACCCAGTACTTC. Its protein is CASSVVGPPSETQYF.

This clonotype was detected ten times or more. This chain uses TRBV2 with TRBJ2-4, with 8 positions matching TRBD1. CDR3 size: 13 residues. Germline V gives CDR1 SNHLY, CDR2 FYNNEI. V shed 6 bases and J 7 bases; nucleotides not matched to a gene: 5. Here the CDR3 reads CASRSGQGNIQYF. DNA of the CDR3: TGTGCCAGCAGGTCAGGACAGGGCAACATTCAGTACTTC.

This clonotype was picked up a small number of times. This chain connects TRBV2 to TRBJ2-5; D perhaps matches TRBD2 (5 bases). Trimming left V 6 bases short and J 4 bases short, with 12 bases between. From germline, CDR1 is SNHLY and CDR2 FYNNEI. There are 13 residues in the CDR3. This chain's CDR3 is CASRAGPGETQYF. In DNA, the CDR3 is TGTGCCAGCAGGGCGGGCCCTGGAGAGACCCAGTACTTC.

This clonotype showed up many times. The V gene is TRBV24-1, the J gene TRBJ2-5, with D unclear. The V end was cut by 2 bases, the J end by 4 bases, with 10 bases between. This CDR3 is 14 amino acids long. CDR1 is KGHDR, CDR2 SFDVKD, per germline. CDR3 nucleotides: TGTGCCACCAGTGATTCTTGGACCTCAGAGACCCAGTACTTC. This encodes CATSDSWTSETQYF.

This clonotype was recorded a few times. This chain connects TRBV28 to TRBJ2-5, with 8 bases matching TRBD2. Germline values: CDR1 MDHEN, CDR2 SYDVKM. This CDR3 spans 14 amino acids. With 6 bases clipped from V and 5 bases from J, the junction kept 8 bases outside the gene matches. The CDR3 region has the DNA TGTGCCAGCAGCCTCGCTGGCGGGGGGGAGACCCAGTACTTC. Its protein product is CASSLAGGGETQYF.

To note about this clonotype: An end of the junction differs from the germline gene, which may be a read error. This chain links TRBV5-5 with TRBJ2-7; D gene uncertain. Germline CDR1 and CDR2: SGHKS and YYEKEE (reference sequence). The CDR3 runs 15 residues. This CDR3 reads CASSLAGQASYERYF. The CDR3 DNA reads as TGTGCCAGCAGCTTGGCTGGGCAGGCTTCCTACGAGCGGTACTTC.

This clonotype was found many times. The rearrangement links TRBV19 to TRBJ2-3, with D unresolved. The CDR3 extends over 14 amino acids. Germline lookup yields CDR1 LNHDA and CDR2 SQIVND (reference sequence). V lost 3 bases and J lost 2, with 9 bases in between. The CDR3 loop is CASSMDDLTDTQYF. CDR3 bases: TGTGCCAGTAGTATGGACGACCTCACAGATACGCAGTATTTT.

At least ten counts were recorded for this clonotype. This sequence joins TRBV28 and TRBJ1-5, with 10 bases lining up with TRBD1. The junction had 9 bases not matched to a gene; V was cut back by 6 bases and J by 7 bases. Per germline, CDR1 MDHEN and CDR2 SYDVKM. This CDR3 spans 15 amino acids. The CDR3 DNA reads as TGTGCCAGCAGCACGCAGGACAGGGGGAACCAGCCCCAGCATTTT. This sequence encodes CASSTQDRGNQPQHF.